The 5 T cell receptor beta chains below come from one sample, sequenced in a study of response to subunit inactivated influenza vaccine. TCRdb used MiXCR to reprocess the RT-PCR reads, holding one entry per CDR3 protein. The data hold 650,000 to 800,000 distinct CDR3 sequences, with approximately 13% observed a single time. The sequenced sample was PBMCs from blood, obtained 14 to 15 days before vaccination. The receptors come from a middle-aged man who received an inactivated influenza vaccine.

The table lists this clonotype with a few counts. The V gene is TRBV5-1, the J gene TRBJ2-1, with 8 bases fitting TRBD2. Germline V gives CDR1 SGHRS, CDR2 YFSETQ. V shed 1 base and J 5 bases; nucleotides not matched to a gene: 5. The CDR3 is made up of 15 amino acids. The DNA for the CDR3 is TGCGCCAGCAGCTTGTTTAGCGGGAACCACAATGAGCAGTTCTTC. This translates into CASSLFSGNHNEQFF.

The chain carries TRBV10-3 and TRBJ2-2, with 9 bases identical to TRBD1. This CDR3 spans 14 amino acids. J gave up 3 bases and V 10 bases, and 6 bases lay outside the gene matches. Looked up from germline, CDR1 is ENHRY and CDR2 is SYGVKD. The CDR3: CATRDRDHTGELFF. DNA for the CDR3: TGTGCCACCCGGGACAGGGACCACACCGGGGAGCTGTTTTTT.

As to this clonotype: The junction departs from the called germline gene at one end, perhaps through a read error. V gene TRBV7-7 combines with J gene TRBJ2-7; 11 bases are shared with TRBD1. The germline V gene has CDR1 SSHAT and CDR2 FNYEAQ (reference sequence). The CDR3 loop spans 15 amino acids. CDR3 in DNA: TGTGCTAGCAGCCAGTCGGGGACAGGGGGGCGCGAGCAGTACTTC. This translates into CASSQSGTGGREQYF.

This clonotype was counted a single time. CDR3 in DNA: TGTGCCAGCAGTGAATCGGGGGTTGATACGCAGTATTTT. This encodes CASSESGVDTQYF. The rearrangement links TRBV25-1 to TRBJ2-3; D is possibly TRBD2 (6 bases). V lost 1 base and J lost 6, with 8 bases in between. The CDR3 contains 13 residues. Germline-derived CDR1 and CDR2 are MGHDK and SYGVNS.

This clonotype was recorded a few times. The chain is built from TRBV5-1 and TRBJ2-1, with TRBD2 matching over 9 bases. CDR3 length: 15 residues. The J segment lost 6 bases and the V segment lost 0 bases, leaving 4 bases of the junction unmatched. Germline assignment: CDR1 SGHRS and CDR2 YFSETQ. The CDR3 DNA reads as TGCGCCAGCAGCTTGGAGGGGACTAGCTCCAATGAGCAGTTCTTC. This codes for CASSLEGTSSNEQFF.